This T cell receptor beta chain came from a study of cytomegalovirus exposure and HLA in healthy donors. This CDR3 contains 13 residues. CDR1 and CDR2 (germline): MGHRA, YSYEKL. V was trimmed by 0 bases and J by 5 bases, leaving 7 bases between them. Primers included in the PCR were 60 Vbeta and 13 Jbeta primers. Produced via immunoSEQ multiplex PCR; TCRdb's table is partial and in-frame only. The sample includes approximately 45,000 clones. The V and J genes are TRBV4-1 and TRBJ2-5, with D uncertain. This receptor was identified in a woman between 40 and 50 years old in good health and CMV-seronegative. The sample was PBMCs. The CDR3, as DNA: TGCGCCAGCAGCCAAGATCCCCAGGAGACCCAGTACTTC. This encodes CASSQDPQETQYF.